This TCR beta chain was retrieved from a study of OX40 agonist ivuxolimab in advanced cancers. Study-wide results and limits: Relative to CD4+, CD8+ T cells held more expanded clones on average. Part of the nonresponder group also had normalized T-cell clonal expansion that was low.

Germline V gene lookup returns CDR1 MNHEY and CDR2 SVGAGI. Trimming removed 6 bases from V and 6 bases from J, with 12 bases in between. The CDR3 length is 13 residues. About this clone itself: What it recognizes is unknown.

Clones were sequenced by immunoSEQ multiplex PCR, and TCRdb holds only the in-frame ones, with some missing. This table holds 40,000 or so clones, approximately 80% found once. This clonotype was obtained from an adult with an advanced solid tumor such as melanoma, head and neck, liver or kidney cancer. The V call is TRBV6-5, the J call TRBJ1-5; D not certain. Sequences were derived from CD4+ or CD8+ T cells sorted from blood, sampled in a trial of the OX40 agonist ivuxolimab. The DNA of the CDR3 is TGTGCCAGCAGCACCTCGAGGCTTCAGCCCCAGCATTTT. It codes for CASSTSRLQPQHF.